This TCR beta chain stems from a study of cytomegalovirus exposure and HLA in healthy donors. Study outcomes and limitations: Confirmation was obtained in vitro that a few CMV-associated chains are specific for CMV antigens. The study assumed roughly uniform donor sequencing depth for presence/absence analyses. Apart from CMV serostatus, no immune exposure information was available.

In regard to this clone: Its antigen is undetermined.

The PCR made use of 60 Vbeta and 13 Jbeta primers. Produced via immunoSEQ multiplex PCR; TCRdb's table is partial and in-frame only. The data hold 140,000 to 150,000 clones, with approximately 80% observed a single time. The donors, nominally healthy at sampling, likely had unrecorded immune exposures. V lost 2 bases, J lost 2 bases, and 8 bases stayed unmatched. CDR3 size: 16 residues. Germline-derived CDR1 and CDR2 are MDHEN and SYDVKM. This TCR was sampled from a man in his forties in good health and CMV-seropositive. J is TRBJ2-7 and V is TRBV28; 8 nucleotides align to TRBD1. What was sequenced was PBMCs. The CDR3 nucleotides read TGTGCCAGCAGTTTACCCCGACAGGGGACCACCTACGAGCAGTACTTC. It yields the protein CASSLPRQGTTYEQYF.